This T cell receptor (beta chain) originates from a study of T cell clonotyping in hematopoietic cell transplantation. Study results and limitations: Graft donor and pretransplant recipient Inverse Simpson Index values predicted broader posttransplant TCR diversity.

In the case of this clone: Its antigen remains unknown.

This CDR3 contains 14 residues. Germline CDR1 is LNHDA and CDR2 is SQIVND (reference sequence). Trimming left V 3 bases short and J 1 base short, with 9 bases between. The assay was immunoSEQ multiplex PCR, and TCRdb's table has in-frame clones only and misses some. Of 5,000 or so clones detected, roughly 94% appear once; the ten largest clones hold approximately 6.3%. The origin of this receptor is a male patient between 60 and 69 years old who had an allogeneic stem cell transplant from a related donor, so the T cells may come from the graft donor. Some clones in this sample may be carry-over from other donors' samples. J is TRBJ1-1 and V is TRBV19; D gene ambiguous. The sequences come from PBMCs, collected 180 days after allogeneic stem cell transplant. The CDR3: CASSMGAGNTEAFF. In DNA form, the CDR3 reads TGTGCCAGTAGTATGGGTGCCGGGAACACTGAAGCTTTCTTT.